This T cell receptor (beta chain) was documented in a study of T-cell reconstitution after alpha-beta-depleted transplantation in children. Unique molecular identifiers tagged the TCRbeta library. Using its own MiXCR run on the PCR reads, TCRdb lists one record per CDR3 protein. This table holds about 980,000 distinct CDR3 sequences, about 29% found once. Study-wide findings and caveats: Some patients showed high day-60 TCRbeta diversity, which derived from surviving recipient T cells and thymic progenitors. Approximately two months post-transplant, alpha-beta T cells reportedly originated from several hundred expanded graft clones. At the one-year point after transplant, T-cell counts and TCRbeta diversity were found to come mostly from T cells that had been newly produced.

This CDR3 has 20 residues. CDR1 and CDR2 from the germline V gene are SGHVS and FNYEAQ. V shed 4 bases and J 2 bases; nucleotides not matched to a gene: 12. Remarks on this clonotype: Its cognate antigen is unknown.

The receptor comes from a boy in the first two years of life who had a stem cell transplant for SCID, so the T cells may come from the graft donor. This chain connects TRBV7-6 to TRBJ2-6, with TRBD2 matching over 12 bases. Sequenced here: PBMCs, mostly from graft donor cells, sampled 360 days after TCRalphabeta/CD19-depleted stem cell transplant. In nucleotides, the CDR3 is TGTGCCAGCAGCTCACCCCTGACTAGCGGGGGAGCTGCTGGGGCCAACGTCCTGACTTTC. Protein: CASSSPLTSGGAAGANVLTF.